The rows below give T cell receptor beta chains drawn from one sample of a study of T cell repertoires in cytomegalovirus infection. Their target antigens are unknown. TCRdb itself ran the reads through MiXCR, one entry per CDR3 protein. Altogether roughly 280,000 distinct CDR3 sequences are present, 22% being singletons, with the ten largest covering approximately 19%. Sample: cultured PBMCs, taken from culture after CMV antigen stimulation. The origin of the receptors is a human donor in good health (CMV status not recorded). Some clones in this sample may be carry-over from other donors' samples. The conserved cysteine and the conserved F or W are not part of the CDR3 here. Fields, in order: CDR3 protein, D gene, clone size, J gene, CDR3 length, V gene. The D gene is left open where the match is weak. Size values are once, few and many counts, or a class for expanded clones, and some rows have none.

ASSHFPTSGSFKNEQF TRBD2 . TRBJ2-1 16 TRBV19
ASSMGGGSEQY TRBD2 . TRBJ2-7 11 TRBV19
AWSVSSEAF . . TRBJ1-1 9 TRBV30
ATSRVSGQGGIYGYT TRBD1 . TRBJ1-2 15 TRBV15
ASSSGASPSYNEQF TRBD2 few TRBJ2-1 14 TRBV28
ASRTGREETQY . . TRBJ2-5 11 TRBV28
ASSQLAFHEQF TRBD2 . TRBJ2-1 11 TRBV6-2/TRBV6-3
SARAGGPHTQY TRBD2 few TRBJ2-3 11 TRBV20-1
ASSPTASGRAWTDTQY TRBD2 . TRBJ2-3 16 TRBV12-3/TRBV12-4
ASSPTDDRRYGYT . . TRBJ1-2 13 TRBV6-2/TRBV6-3
SARRAEGGTEAF . . TRBJ1-1 12 TRBV20-1
ASVQGTGGLGEQF TRBD1 . TRBJ2-1 13 TRBV5-1
ASSYEGLDGYT . . TRBJ1-2 11 TRBV6-5
SARGVGGLGDSPLH . . TRBJ1-6 14 TRBV20-1
ASSPRGTTDTQY . many TRBJ2-3 12 TRBV11-3
ASSQDLADSYEQY . . TRBJ2-7 13 TRBV4-1
ASSGREQF . many TRBJ2-1 8 TRBV7-9
ASSQEGGRETQY . few TRBJ2-5 12 TRBV3-1
SARGGGLNGQY . few TRBJ2-7 11 TRBV20-1
SSTTNRAPNTEAF . few TRBJ1-1 13 TRBV29-1
AIKGRDSLSYEQY TRBD1 few TRBJ2-7 13 TRBV10-3
ASSIAPGTETQY . few TRBJ2-5 12 TRBV19